This TCR beta chain appears in the sequencing data of a study of T cell repertoires in cytomegalovirus infection. Study-wide background: HLA-B-restricted CMV epitopes that are well studied, plus recently identified HLA-C-restricted ones, were used by the study. Findings of the study overall: Clonotype analysis showed dominance of the ex vivo response by HLA-C-restricted CMV-specific TCR beta clonotypes.

On this clonotype: Its antigen is as yet unknown.

One entry per CDR3 protein results from TCRdb running MiXCR on the reads. The data contain about 770,000 distinct CDR3 sequences, roughly 28% of them seen just once; the ten biggest clones take up over 10%. In germline, CDR1 is SGHVS, CDR2 FQNEAQ. Trimming pared 4 bases from V and 4 bases from J, leaving 20 bases between. The CDR3 runs to 17 residues. The chain couples TRBV7-8 to TRBJ2-1, with D perhaps TRBD2 (7 bases). The TCR originated in a human donor in good health (CMV status not recorded). Some clones in this sample may be carry-over from other donors' samples. Source: cultured CD8+ T cells from PBMCs, taken from culture after CMV antigen stimulation. In DNA form, the CDR3 reads TGTGCCAGCAGCTCCTCCGTGGGGGGGCCTCGGTACAATGAGCAGTTCTTC. This encodes CASSSSVGGPRYNEQFF.